A selection of T cell receptor beta chains follows, all from one sample in a study of blood T cell repertoires in COVID-19. Some clones are missing from TCRdb's copy, which holds only in-frame ones; the method was immunoSEQ multiplex PCR. This table holds hundreds of thousands of clones, 80% to 90% found once. The sequencing input was peripheral blood. The receptors come from an elderly woman with active or convalescent COVID-19. CDR3s include the opening cysteine and the closing phenylalanine or tryptophan. A D gene is named only where the DNA matches it firmly. Expanded clones get a size class; other rows say once, few or many, or leave the size out.

V gene	J gene	clone size	D gene	CDR3 protein	CDR3 DNA
TRBV27	TRBJ2-7	NA	NA	CASDDGDYEQYF	TGTGCCAGCGACGACGGGGACTACGAGCAGTACTTC
TRBV28	TRBJ1-2	NA	TRBD1	CAINPTGNGYTF	TGTGCCATCAATCCGACAGGGAATGGCTACACCTTC
TRBV6-1	TRBJ1-4	NA	TRBD1	CASSENIDRGRREKLFF	TGTGCCAGCAGTGAAAACATCGACAGGGGGCGGCGTGAAAAACTGTTTTTT
TRBV7-6	TRBJ2-1	NA	TRBD2	CASSGRLAGAYNEQFF	TGTGCCAGCAGCGGCCGACTAGCGGGAGCCTACAATGAGCAGTTCTTC
TRBV19	TRBJ2-1	NA	TRBD2	CASSRKGATSGGNNEQFF	TGTGCCAGTAGTAGAAAAGGGGCTACTAGCGGGGGCAACAATGAGCAGTTCTTC
TRBV7-2	TRBJ1-3	NA	NA	CASSLVVAGPGNTIYF	TGTGCCAGCAGCTTAGTCGTGGCAGGGCCTGGAAACACCATATATTTT
TRBV11-2	TRBJ1-1	NA	NA	CASSFTGEVEAFF	TGTGCCAGCAGCTTTACCGGGGAGGTTGAAGCTTTCTTT
TRBV5-6	TRBJ1-2	NA	NA	CASSWSPSHGYTF	TGTGCCAGCAGCTGGTCTCCCAGTCATGGCTACACCTTC
TRBV6-6	TRBJ1-6	NA	TRBD1	CASSYFGTGDNSPLHF	TGTGCCAGCAGTTACTTCGGGACAGGAGATAATTCACCCCTCCACTTT
TRBV30	TRBJ2-7	NA	NA	CAWSWRQLSYEQYF	TGTGCCTGGAGTTGGAGACAGCTCTCCTACGAGCAGTACTTC
TRBV6-2/TRBV6-3	TRBJ1-1	NA	NA	CASSYSQGTEAFF	TGTGCCAGCAGTTACTCCCAGGGTACTGAAGCTTTCTTT
TRBV28	TRBJ1-3	NA	NA	CASSSGTGGDF	TGTGCCAGCAGTTCTGGGACCGGGGGGGATTTT
TRBV7-3	TRBJ2-5	few	NA	CASSITGYGGPETQYF	TGTGCCAGCAGTATAACCGGCTATGGAGGGCCGGAGACCCAGTACTTC
TRBV5-1	TRBJ1-1	few	TRBD1	CASSSWQGGTEAFF	TGCGCCAGCAGCTCTTGGCAGGGGGGAACTGAAGCTTTCTTT
TRBV12-3/TRBV12-4	TRBJ2-7	NA	NA	CASRTGQFYEQYF	TGTGCCAGCAGGACCGGACAGTTCTACGAGCAGTACTTC
TRBV6-2/TRBV6-3	TRBJ1-4	NA	NA	CASSLQGEKLFF	TGTGCCAGCAGTTTGCAGGGGGAAAAACTGTTTTTT
TRBV29-1	TRBJ1-2	NA	NA	CSVELRHPNYGYTF	TGCAGCGTTGAATTGCGACACCCAAACTATGGCTACACCTTC
TRBV4-1	TRBJ2-7	once	NA	CASSHLGRPPYEQYF	TGCGCCAGCAGCCACTTGGGGCGTCCCCCCTACGAGCAGTACTTC
TRBV18	TRBJ1-6	NA	TRBD1	CASSPRQGNNSPLHF	TGTGCCAGCTCACCCAGACAGGGAAATAATTCACCCCTCCACTTT
TRBV9	TRBJ2-3	few	NA	CASSRETNTDTQYF	TGTGCCAGCAGCCGCGAAACTAACACAGATACGCAGTATTTT
TRBV7-3	TRBJ2-3	NA	NA	CASSAARGADTQYF	TGTGCCAGCAGCGCCGCGCGGGGCGCAGATACGCAGTATTTT
TRBV5-1	TRBJ2-2	few	TRBD1	CASSWGQGARTGELFF	TGCGCCAGCAGCTGGGGACAGGGGGCGCGAACCGGGGAGCTGTTTTTT
TRBV20-1	TRBJ2-7	few	NA	CSVSGPAGSSYEQYF	TGCAGTGTTAGTGGTCCTGCGGGGAGCTCCTACGAGCAGTACTTC
TRBV6-4	TRBJ2-2	NA	TRBD1	CASSPRGYTGELFF	TGTGCCAGCAGTCCCAGGGGGTACACCGGGGAGCTGTTTTTT
TRBV27	TRBJ1-2	NA	NA	CASSYQGYGYTF	TGTGCCAGCAGTTACCAGGGGTATGGCTACACCTTC
TRBV6-5	TRBJ2-7	NA	NA	CASSYSTGLFYEQYF	TGTGCCAGCAGTTACTCGACCGGGTTGTTCTACGAGCAGTACTTC
TRBV19	TRBJ2-1	NA	TRBD1	CASRQGQSSYNEQFF	TGTGCCAGTAGACAGGGGCAATCCTCCTACAATGAGCAGTTCTTC
TRBV9	TRBJ2-2	NA	NA	CASAPVLGDTGELFF	TGTGCCAGCGCACCGGTCTTAGGGGATACCGGGGAGCTGTTTTTT
TRBV6-5	TRBJ2-7	once	TRBD1	CASRNRGSVEQYF	TGTGCCAGCAGGAACAGGGGTTCGGTCGAGCAGTACTTC
TRBV6-6	TRBJ2-1	NA	TRBD2	CASWRGNEQFF	TGTGCCAGCTGGCGGGGGAATGAGCAGTTCTTC
TRBV7-9	TRBJ2-7	NA	NA	CASSAAVRGTYEQYF	TGTGCCAGCAGCGCGGCTGTGCGTGGAACCTACGAGCAGTACTTC
TRBV6-2/TRBV6-3	TRBJ2-2	NA	TRBD2	CASSYVRGTGELFF	TGTGCCAGCAGTTACGTGCGGGGGACCGGGGAGCTGTTTTTT
TRBV7-2	TRBJ2-7	once	TRBD1	CASSSTGAWEQYF	TGTGCCAGCAGCTCCACAGGGGCGTGGGAGCAGTACTTC
TRBV4-2	TRBJ2-5	once	NA	CASRRDTSQETQYF	TGTGCCAGCCGCCGGGACACGAGTCAAGAGACCCAGTACTTC
TRBV28	TRBJ1-4	once	NA	CASSPPRGGNEKLFF	TGTGCCAGCAGTCCACCCCGGGGGGGGAATGAAAAACTGTTTTTT
TRBV7-2	TRBJ1-1	NA	TRBD1	CATRVRQGNTEAFF	TGTGCCACCCGAGTGAGACAGGGGAACACTGAAGCTTTCTTT
TRBV21-1	TRBJ2-1	NA	NA	CASSNIGGDPYNEQFF	TGTGCCAGCAGCAATATCGGGGGGGACCCCTACAATGAGCAGTTCTTC
TRBV24-1	TRBJ2-7	NA	NA	CATSERDTLEQYF	TGTGCCACCAGTGAAAGGGACACGTTGGAGCAGTACTTC
TRBV11-1	TRBJ2-3	NA	NA	CASTPGQGTDTQYF	TGTGCCAGCACCCCCGGGCAGGGAACAGATACGCAGTATTTT
TRBV19	TRBJ2-2	NA	NA	CASSIGVGGTNTGELFF	TGTGCCAGTAGTATTGGGGTCGGGGGAACTAACACCGGGGAGCTGTTTTTT
TRBV30	TRBJ1-3	NA	NA	CAWSGQGSSGNTIYF	TGTGCCTGGAGCGGTCAGGGGAGCTCTGGAAACACCATATATTTT
TRBV5-1	TRBJ2-3	NA	NA	CASSLEGTDTQYF	TGCGCCAGCAGCTTGGAGGGGACAGATACGCAGTATTTT
TRBV19	TRBJ1-3	NA	NA	CASLTVPGNTIYF	TGTGCCAGTCTGACAGTTCCTGGAAACACCATATATTTT
TRBV7-2	TRBJ2-7	NA	TRBD1	CASSSTGLSYEQYF	TGTGCCAGCAGCTCGACAGGGCTCTCCTACGAGCAGTACTTC
TRBV5-4	TRBJ1-1	few	TRBD1	CASSPTGVMNTEAFF	TGTGCCAGCAGCCCCACAGGGGTCATGAACACTGAAGCTTTCTTT
TRBV7-2	TRBJ2-7	NA	NA	CASSLAAQGGGGEQYF	TGTGCCAGCAGCTTAGCTGCCCAGGGAGGAGGAGGCGAGCAGTACTTC
TRBV15	TRBJ2-2	NA	TRBD2	CATSRGLRGGKDTGELFF	TGTGCCACCAGCAGAGGGCTTCGGGGGGGCAAGGACACCGGGGAGCTGTTTTTT
TRBV4-3	TRBJ1-4	NA	TRBD1	CASSQDGRTGVEKLFF	TGCGCCAGCAGCCAAGATGGTCGGACAGGGGTTGAAAAACTGTTTTTT
TRBV12-3/TRBV12-4	TRBJ1-1	NA	NA	CASSFSAEAFF	TGTGCCAGCAGTTTCTCAGCTGAAGCTTTCTTT
TRBV4-2	TRBJ1-1	NA	TRBD1	CASSQDQKGAITEAFF	TGTGCCAGCAGCCAAGATCAAAAGGGGGCGATCACTGAAGCTTTCTTT
TRBV7-2	TRBJ2-2	NA	NA	CASSSIWTGELFF	TGTGCCAGCAGCTCTATTTGGACCGGGGAGCTGTTTTTT
TRBV12-2	TRBJ2-1	NA	NA	CASRLAPDDLAGGPIDEQFF	TGTGCAAGTCGCTTAGCCCCGGACGATTTAGCGGGGGGGCCGATCGATGAGCAGTTCTTC
TRBV5-6	TRBJ2-1	NA	TRBD2	CASSQDATSGYNEQFF	TGTGCCAGCAGCCAGGATGCGACTAGCGGGTACAATGAGCAGTTCTTC
TRBV5-1	TRBJ1-5	few	NA	CASSLRGDQPQHF	TGCGCCAGCAGCTTGCGGGGGGATCAGCCCCAGCATTTT
TRBV2	TRBJ2-3	NA	TRBD2	CASSVTSRPDTQYF	TGTGCCAGCAGTGTGACTAGCAGGCCGGATACGCAGTATTTT
TRBV6-6	TRBJ2-5	NA	NA	CATRGLLRVETQYF	TGTGCCACTCGGGGACTCCTACGGGTAGAGACCCAGTACTTC
TRBV5-4	TRBJ2-3	once	TRBD1	CASSLGGNTDTQYF	TGTGCCAGCAGCTTAGGGGGCAACACAGATACGCAGTATTTT
TRBV11-2	TRBJ1-4	NA	NA	CASSLVRTGNATNEKLFF	TGTGCCAGCAGCTTAGTACGTACGGGAAATGCAACTAATGAAAAACTGTTTTTT
TRBV7-2	TRBJ1-5	NA	TRBD1	CASSPDRDPQPQHF	TGTGCCAGCAGCCCTGACAGGGATCCTCAGCCCCAGCATTTT